This entry describes one TCR beta chain. In the original workflow: Reference gene primers were amplified, and this amplification served to estimate nucleated cell counts. TCRdb's table, derived via immunoSEQ multiplex PCR, lists solely in-frame clones and lacks some. V, J and clone size are those of that table, while D and trimming were read from the DNA. The profile shows 200,000 to 250,000 clones, 83% of them singletons. Germline V gene lookup returns CDR1 MNHEY and CDR2 SMNVEV (reference sequence). The CDR3 consists of 12 residues. The record originates from a study of blood T cell repertoires in COVID-19. Study-level information: Samples came from the United States, Italy and Spain, spanning acute and convalescent COVID-19. Nucleic acid was either cDNA or gDNA, and it came from T cells, B-cell-depleted T cells, or PBMCs.

The sequence came from a woman aged 70-85 years with active or convalescent COVID-19. The source material was peripheral blood. The chain joins TRBV27 to TRBJ2-7; the D gene is possibly TRBD2 (6 bases). The CDR3 spells CPPAGSSYEQYF. Written as DNA, the CDR3 is TGTCCTCCAGCGGGCAGCTCCTACGAGCAGTACTTC.